The 24 T cell receptor beta chains presented below share a single source sample, sequenced in a study of T-cell reconstitution after alpha-beta-depleted transplantation in children. Unique molecular identifiers tagged the TCRbeta library. TCRdb re-called the PCR reads with MiXCR, one entry per CDR3 protein. This repertoire shows 190,000 or so distinct CDR3 sequences, about 6.4% found once; its top ten account for about 2.9%. The starting material was PBMCs from the stem cell graft donor, obtained from the stem cell graft. The receptors come from a human donor who donated a stem cell graft to a child with Wiskott-Aldrich syndrome.

This clonotype showed up many times. Mismatch with germline at one junction end may stem from a read error. V usage is TRBV5-1 and J usage is TRBJ2-1; D tentatively reads TRBD1 or TRBD2 (5 bases each). The CDR3 has 14 amino acids. Germline CDR1 SGHRS, CDR2 YFSETQ. The chain's CDR3 is CASSLEGSYNEQFF. For the CDR3, the DNA is TGTGCCAGCAGTTTAGAGGGGTCCTACAATGAGCAGTTCTTC. Filled out from reference TRBV5-1 and TRBJ2-1, the complete variable domain reads KAGVTQTPRYLIKTRGQQVTLSCSPISGHRSVSWYQQTPGQGLQFLFEYFSETQRNKGNFPGRFSGRQFSNSRSEMNVSTLELGDSALYLCASSLEGSYNEQFFGPGTRLTVL.

This clonotype was counted at least ten times. The genes are TRBV6-2 or TRBV6-3 and TRBJ2-3; D unresolved. The CDR3 is made up of 11 amino acids. With 4 bases removed from V and 6 bases from J, the gap between germline ends came to 5 bases. The germline V gene encodes CDR1 MNHEY and CDR2 SVGEGT. The CDR3 DNA follows: TGTGCCAGCAGTTCCGACGATACGCAGTATTTT. It specifies CASSSDDTQYF.

This clonotype was seen ten or more times. The chain is built from TRBV24-1 and TRBJ1-5; no definite D call. Trimming removed 3 bases at V and 7 bases at J, with 12 bases between. The germline V gene has CDR1 KGHDR and CDR2 SFDVKD. CDR3 length equals 14 residues. This chain's CDR3 is CATSDEQKSQPQHF. For the CDR3, the DNA is TGTGCCACCAGTGATGAACAAAAGAGCCAGCCCCAGCATTTT.

There are many counts of this clonotype. The genes are TRBV5-1 and TRBJ2-5, with 10 bases lining up with TRBD1. Germline V CDR1 and CDR2: SGHRS, YFSETQ. Trimming at V came to 0 bases and at J to 3 bases, leaving 2 bases not matched to a gene. The CDR3 is made up of 15 amino acids. CDR3 nucleotide sequence: TGCGCCAGCAGCTTGGGGACAGGGGGAGAAGAGACCCAGTACTTC. This codes for CASSLGTGGEETQYF.

Details on this clonotype: A much larger clone differs by one base, so this may be a read error. The chain is built from TRBV5-1 and TRBJ2-2, with no clear D. The germline CDR1 and CDR2 sequences are SGHRS and YFSETQ. This CDR3 contains 15 residues. The CDR3 sequence: CASRLAASNTGELFF. The CDR3 DNA sequence: TGCGCCAGCAGATTGGCAGCTTCGAACACCGGGGAGCTGTTTTTT.

Ten or more counts support this clonotype. This chain uses TRBV5-5 with TRBJ1-2; the D is unclear. Per germline, CDR1 SGHKS and CDR2 YYEKEE (reference sequence). The CDR3 sequence is 15 residues long. V shed 4 bases and J shed 0 bases, with 13 bases lying between them. The CDR3 DNA reads as TGTGCCAGCAGCCGGGAAACAGCTCCTAACTATGGCTACACCTTC. Protein product: CASSRETAPNYGYTF.

The sample holds many counts of this clonotype. The chain carries TRBV5-1 and TRBJ1-2; D might be TRBD1 (6 bases). The CDR3 extends over 12 amino acids. Germline V gene sequence: CDR1 SGHRS, CDR2 YFSETQ. V lost 4 bases and J lost 8, with 12 bases in between. CDR3 amino acids: CASSPSGGGYTF. The CDR3 DNA is TGCGCCAGCAGCCCAAGTGGGGGCGGCTACACCTTC.

This clonotype was recorded many times. V is TRBV5-1 and J is TRBJ1-2; D not certain. V lost 4 bases and J 2 bases, leaving 9 bases between the germline ends. Germline CDR1 SGHRS, CDR2 YFSETQ. The CDR3 totals 13 residues. CDR3 coding DNA: TGCGCCAGCAGCGAGGTGAGGAACTATGGCTACACCTTC. Translating gives CASSEVRNYGYTF.

This clonotype was counted ten times or more. The CDR3 protein is CASTAGVGNSPLHF. The CDR3, as DNA: TGTGCCAGCACCGCAGGGGTGGGGAATTCACCCCTCCACTTT. V and J are TRBV12-3 or TRBV12-4 and TRBJ1-6; D is perhaps TRBD1 (6 bases). The V gene lost 7 bases and the J gene lost 7 bases, with 14 bases spanning the gap. The CDR3 covers 14 residues.

The CDR3 sequence is CASSLEGEKLFF. The CDR3 bases are TGTGCCAGCAGCTTAGAAGGGGAAAAACTGTTTTTT. The rearrangement joins TRBV7-6 to TRBJ1-4, with D unclear. In germline, CDR1 is SGHVS, CDR2 FNYEAQ. CDR3 length: 12 amino acids. V was pared by 1 base and J by 8 bases, with 5 bases between.

Many counts were recorded for this clonotype. The V gene is TRBV27, the J gene TRBJ2-7; D gene uncertain. Germline CDR1 and CDR2: MNHEY and SMNVEV (reference sequence). V dropped 2 bases and J dropped 3 bases, with 14 bases sitting between them. CDR3 length equals 15 residues. For the CDR3, the DNA is TGTGCCAGCAGTTTAAAATTCGAAGCCCTCTACGAGCAGTACTTC. Encoded protein: CASSLKFEALYEQYF.

The V gene is TRBV12-3 or TRBV12-4, the J gene TRBJ1-5; 7 bases fit TRBD1. The CDR3 contains 18 residues. Germline trimming cut 5 bases from V and 1 base from J; bases unmatched to any gene: 14. The CDR3 DNA sequence: TGTGCCAGCAGTCCCCGGGACAGAAGGATAAGGAGCAATCAGCCCCAGCATTTT. Translated: CASSPRDRRIRSNQPQHF.

This clonotype was recorded a few times. The chain combines TRBV2 with TRBJ1-3; the D gene is possibly TRBD1 (6 bases). Between the trimmed V and J ends, which lost 5 bases and 0 bases, there was a span of 14 bases. The CDR3 length is 16 residues. Germline V CDR1 and CDR2: SNHLY, FYNNEI. In DNA form, the CDR3 reads TGTGCCAGCAGTATTACCGGGACATACTCTGGAAACACCATATATTTT. Translating it yields CASSITGTYSGNTIYF.

As for this clonotype: A much larger clone differs from this one at a single base, so this may be a read error. Without the conserved terminal phenylalanine or tryptophan, this CDR3 likely stems from a read error. This chain joins TRBV5-6 and TRBJ1-2; the D is unclear. CDR1 and CDR2 (germline): SGHDT, YYEEEE. Trimming cost V 6 bases and J 2 bases, with 11 bases left between them. The CDR3 spans 13 residues. For the CDR3, the DNA is TGTGCCAGCACCCTCTGGGAGAACTATGGCTACACCCTC. This sequence encodes CASTLWENYGYTL.

This clonotype was counted ten times or more. This chain connects TRBV15 to TRBJ2-1; 7 bases agree with TRBD2. The V and J ends lost 2 bases and 5 bases, in that order; junction bases with no gene match: 12. The CDR3 is 17 amino acids. Germline CDR1 is LNHNV and CDR2 is YYDKDF (reference sequence). CDR3 coding DNA: TGTGCCACCAGCAGATCGGAATTGGCGGGAGTTCACAATGAGCAGTTCTTC. Protein sequence: CATSRSELAGVHNEQFF.

There are many counts of this clonotype. The chain links TRBV12-3 or TRBV12-4 to TRBJ2-1, with 12 bases lining up with TRBD2. The CDR3 spans 17 residues. With 4 bases clipped from V and 4 bases from J, the junction kept 8 bases outside the gene matches. The CDR3 loop reads CASSSTSGGFSYNEQFF. CDR3 nucleotide sequence: TGTGCCAGCAGTTCCACTAGCGGGGGGTTTTCATACAATGAGCAGTTCTTC.

This clonotype was seen repeatedly, ten times or more. This chain joins TRBV5-1 and TRBJ2-7; 12 nucleotides agree with TRBD2. Germline values: CDR1 SGHRS, CDR2 YFSETQ. CDR3 length: 16 amino acids. Trimming removed 1 base from V and 3 bases from J; junction bases left unmatched: 5. The CDR3 region is CASSLLTSGRSYEQYF. As DNA, the CDR3 is TGCGCCAGCAGCTTGCTGACTAGCGGGAGAAGCTACGAGCAGTACTTC.

This clonotype showed up many times. V gene TRBV25-1 combines with J gene TRBJ2-6; TRBD1 might be the D (6 bases). This CDR3 has 15 residues. The germline V gene encodes CDR1 MGHDK and CDR2 SYGVNS. The V and J ends lost 3 bases and 4 bases respectively, with 10 bases between them. Here the CDR3 reads CASSDLGTGANVLTF. Written as DNA, the CDR3 is TGTGCCAGCAGTGACCTCGGGACAGGGGCCAACGTCCTGACTTTC. Using reference TRBV25-1 and TRBJ2-6 for the parts outside the CDR3, the full variable domain is EADIYQTPRYLVIGTGKKITLECSQTMGHDKMYWYQQDPGMELHLIHYSYGVNSTEKGDLSSESTVSRIRTEHFPLTLESARPSHTSQYLCASSDLGTGANVLTFGAGSRLTVL.

This clonotype appeared a few times. The chain joins TRBV9 to TRBJ2-1, with 15 bases identical to TRBD2. After removal of 4 bases from V and 8 bases from J, the junction contained 16 bases not matched to a gene. Germline V gene data show CDR1 as SGDLS and CDR2 as YYNGEE. CDR3 length: 19 residues. The CDR3 here is CASSKGQGLAGGPGDEQFF. The CDR3 DNA reads TGTGCCAGCAGCAAAGGCCAAGGACTAGCGGGAGGGCCCGGGGATGAGCAGTTCTTC.

Comments on this clonotype: Because it lacks the conserved phenylalanine or tryptophan at the end, this CDR3 is likely a read error. The gene calls are TRBV14 and TRBJ2-1, with no clear D. The CDR3 length is 14 residues. Trimming stripped 0 bases from V and 6 bases from J, with 9 bases between. The germline gives CDR1 SGHDN, CDR2 FVKESK. The DNA of the CDR3 is TGTGCCAGCAGCCAAGATCGGGCACGCAATGAGCAGTTCTTA. Its translation: CASSQDRARNEQFL.

The table lists this clonotype with many counts. CDR3 sequence reads: CASSQDPQGPYGYTF. CDR3 nucleotide sequence: TGCGCCAGCAGCCAAGATCCCCAGGGTCCGTATGGCTACACCTTC. The rearrangement links TRBV4-3 to TRBJ1-2; possible D gene TRBD1, 5 bases. This CDR3 is built from 15 residues. V was shortened by 0 bases and J by 5 bases, with 13 bases between the two germline ends. Germline V gene data show CDR1 as LGHNA and CDR2 as YSLEER.

The sample holds many counts of this clonotype. The rearrangement uses TRBV20-1 and TRBJ2-1; tentative D call: TRBD2 (6 bases). The CDR3 sequence is 13 residues long. CDR1 and CDR2 (germline): DFQATT, SNEGSKA (reference sequence). Trimming left V 5 bases short and J 4 bases short, with 12 bases between. CDR3 nucleotides: TGCAGTGCTCCTCGGGACTTTTACAATGAGCAGTTCTTC. Its translation: CSAPRDFYNEQFF.

The sample holds many counts of this clonotype. The rearrangement joins TRBV5-1 to TRBJ1-1; D unclear. Germline assignment: CDR1 SGHRS and CDR2 YFSETQ. CDR3 size: 14 residues. Trimming removed 4 bases at V and 1 base at J, with 11 bases between. Here the CDR3 DNA reads TGCGCCAGCAGCGAAGACTGGGGGAACACTGAAGCTTTCTTT. The encoded protein is CASSEDWGNTEAFF.

This clonotype showed up many times. The V call is TRBV24-1, the J call TRBJ1-2, with D perhaps TRBD1 (5 bases). The V end lost 4 bases, the J end lost 9 bases, and 20 bases lay between the germline ends. The CDR3 runs 15 residues. Germline loops: CDR1 KGHDR, CDR2 SFDVKD. CDR3 in amino acids: CATSEVDYGTSRYTF. DNA of the CDR3: TGTGCCACCAGTGAGGTTGACTACGGGACTTCGCGCTACACCTTC.